This T cell receptor (beta chain) was documented in a study of beta chain features in type 1 diabetes. Isolated RNA was reverse transcribed in full, so expressed TCRB transcripts were sequenced. Profiling relied on immunoSEQ multiplex PCR, and the TCRdb table lists in-frame clones only, not all of them. The sample records about 660,000 clones, 11% to 15% being singletons. This clone was detected only a few times. The antigen is undetermined. V lost 2 bases, J lost 1 base, and 9 bases lay in between. The CDR3 is 15 amino acids. Germline lookup yields CDR1 LNHNV and CDR2 YYDKDF (reference sequence). Notes on the study in general: In all four CD4+ subsets, TCRB CDR3 length was significantly, moderately reduced in type 1 diabetes.

This receptor was obtained from a man in his late teens or twenties with type 1 diabetes. The chain has TRBV15 and TRBJ1-3; D is possibly TRBD1 (5 bases). The sequenced material came from naive CD4+ T cells from blood. CDR3 sequence: CATSRQGYSGNTIYF. The CDR3 DNA reads as TGTGCCACCAGCAGACAGGGTTATTCTGGAAACACCATATATTTT.